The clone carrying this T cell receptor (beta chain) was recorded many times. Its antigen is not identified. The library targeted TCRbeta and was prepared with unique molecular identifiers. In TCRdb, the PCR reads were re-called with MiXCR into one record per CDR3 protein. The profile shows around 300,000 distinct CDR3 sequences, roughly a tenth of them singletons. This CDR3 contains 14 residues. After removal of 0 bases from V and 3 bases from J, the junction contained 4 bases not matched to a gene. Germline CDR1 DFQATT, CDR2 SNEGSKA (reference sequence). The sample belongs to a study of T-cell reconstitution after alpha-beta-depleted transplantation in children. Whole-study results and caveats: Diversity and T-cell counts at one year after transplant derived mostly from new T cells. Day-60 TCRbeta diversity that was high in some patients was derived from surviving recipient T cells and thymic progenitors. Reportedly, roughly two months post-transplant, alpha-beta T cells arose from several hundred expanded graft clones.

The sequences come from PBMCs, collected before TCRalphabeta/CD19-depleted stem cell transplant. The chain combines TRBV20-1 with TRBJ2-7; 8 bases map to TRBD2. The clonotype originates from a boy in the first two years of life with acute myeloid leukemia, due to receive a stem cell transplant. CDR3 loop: CSAREGSGIYEQYF. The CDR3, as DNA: TGCAGTGCTAGAGAAGGTAGCGGGATCTACGAGCAGTACTTC.